This T cell receptor beta chain was observed in a study of response to subunit inactivated influenza vaccine (dated by TCRdb to 2016 to 2019). Context from the whole study: To follow how T cells responded to a trivalent subunit inactivated influenza vaccine, the researchers relied on deep quantitative profiling of the T cell receptor repertoire. Overall study results and their limits: The authors proposed that each seasonal influenza vaccination may bring in only a limited number of new T cells.

Details on this clonotype: Its target antigen remains unknown. No per-base quality is available; no much larger clone lies one base away.

Libraries were prepared through RT-PCR. TCRdb records Illumina HiSeq 2500 as the sequencer. The public reads were quality trimmed at Q25 with fastp and then assembled into clones with MiXCR by TCRdb, keeping productive beta chains. Identical CDR3 proteins give one entry, which carries the most common genes and DNA. This sample comprises some 850,000 distinct CDR3 sequences, under 20% of them detected only once. Together, the top ten hold 11% of the sample. The CDR3 goes from the cysteine to the phenylalanine over 13 residues. Only the CDR3 region is kept as DNA, spanning 39 bases read in frame from base 1. The germline V gene sets CDR1 to MNHNS and CDR2 to SASEGT. V sheds 7 bases and J sheds 4 bases, leaving 10 bases between their ends.

The receptor was derived from a man aged 45-65 years who received an inactivated influenza vaccine. Donor details come from another sample of the same person, matched by shared clones. Sequencing used PBMCs from blood, obtained less than 6 days after vaccination. Rearrangement joined TRBV6-1 to TRBJ2-2, with the D gene too uncertain to name. CDR3 region: CASNPTLTGELFF. The DNA sequence reads TGTGCCAGCAACCCGACACTCACCGGGGAGCTGTTTTTT.